This T cell receptor beta chain originates from a study of shared clonotypes between healthy human individuals. Study details: CD4 naive and CD4 memory each took three plates per donor, while CD8 naive took two and CD8 memory one.

The authors split each subset's genomic DNA evenly across several immunoSEQ plates. Clones were sequenced by immunoSEQ multiplex PCR, and TCRdb holds only the in-frame ones, with some missing. This sample has 2 million to 2.5 million clones; more than 90% occur once, and the top ten carry about 0.13%. This clonotype was obtained from a young man in good health. The sequencing sample was made of naive CD4+ T cells sorted from blood. Subset given: CD45RA+ positively selected.

The DNA for the CDR3 is TGTGCCAGCAGTTTTCGTTCGGCAGGGCCCAATTCACCCCTCCACTTT. It yields the protein CASSFRSAGPNSPLHF. V is TRBV28 and J is TRBJ1-6; TRBD1 is a possible D gene (5 bases). Germline values: CDR1 MDHEN, CDR2 SYDVKM. Between the trimmed V and J ends, which lost 3 bases and 7 bases, there was a span of 16 bases. The CDR3 is made up of 16 amino acids. The full variable domain, with the rest looked up from reference TRBV28 and TRBJ1-6, is DVKVTQSSRYLVKRTGEKVFLECVQDMDHENMFWYRQDPGLGLRLIYFSYDVKMKEKGDIPEGYSVSREKKERFSLILESASTNQTSMYLCASSFRSAGPNSPLHFGNGTRLTVT.